Sequencing of this T cell receptor (beta chain) was carried out in a study of T cells in Graves' hyperthyroidism and ophthalmopathy. The sample holds many counts of this clonotype. Hyperthyroidism in the patients, aged 18 to 65, was newly diagnosed and under 2 months in duration. The CDR3 regions of TCR beta were amplified from RNA transcripts. RT-PCR in the first round (using the HTBI primer set) targeted the TCR CDR3. Via MiXCR, TCRdb re-called the multiplex PCR reads, giving one row per CDR3 protein. The table records 500,000 to 700,000 distinct CDR3 sequences, approximately 16% of them present only once. This clonotype originated in a woman between 18 and 29 years old with Graves' hyperthyroidism. Input material: blood.

In DNA form, the CDR3 reads TGTGCCAGCAGTTTTAGCGAGACCCAGTACTTC. Protein product: CASSFSETQYF. V and J are TRBV12-3 or TRBV12-4 and TRBJ2-5; no clear D. Trimming removed 3 bases from V and 5 bases from J, with 4 bases in between. This CDR3 comprises 11 residues.